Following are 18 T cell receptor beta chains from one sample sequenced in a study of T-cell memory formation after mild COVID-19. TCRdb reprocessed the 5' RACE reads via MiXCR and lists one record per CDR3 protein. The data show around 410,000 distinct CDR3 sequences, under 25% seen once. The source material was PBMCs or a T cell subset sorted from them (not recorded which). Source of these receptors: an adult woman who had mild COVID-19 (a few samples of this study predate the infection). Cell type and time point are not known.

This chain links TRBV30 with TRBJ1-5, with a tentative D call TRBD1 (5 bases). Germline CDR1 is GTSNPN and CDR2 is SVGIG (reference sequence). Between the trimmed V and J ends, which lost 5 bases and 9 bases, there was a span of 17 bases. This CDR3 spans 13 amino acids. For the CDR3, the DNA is TGTGCCTGGGGGGAGGAGGGGTTAAGGCCCCAGCATTTT. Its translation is CAWGEEGLRPQHF.

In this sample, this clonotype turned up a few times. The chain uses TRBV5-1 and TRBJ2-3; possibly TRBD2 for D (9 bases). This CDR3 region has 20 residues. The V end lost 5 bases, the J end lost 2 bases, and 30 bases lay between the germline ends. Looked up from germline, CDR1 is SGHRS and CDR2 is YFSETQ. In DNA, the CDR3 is TGCGCCAGCAGAGCGGGACAGGTCCTAGCGGGACGTCGGCTCACAGATACGCAGTATTTT. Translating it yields CASRAGQVLAGRRLTDTQYF.

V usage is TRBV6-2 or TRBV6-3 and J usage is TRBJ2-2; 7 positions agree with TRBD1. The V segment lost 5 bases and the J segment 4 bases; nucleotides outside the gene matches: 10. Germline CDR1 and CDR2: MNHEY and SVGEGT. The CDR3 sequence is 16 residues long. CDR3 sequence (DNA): TGTGCCAGCAGTCCCGACCGGGACAGAGGCACCGGGGAGCTGTTTTTT. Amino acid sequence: CASSPDRDRGTGELFF.

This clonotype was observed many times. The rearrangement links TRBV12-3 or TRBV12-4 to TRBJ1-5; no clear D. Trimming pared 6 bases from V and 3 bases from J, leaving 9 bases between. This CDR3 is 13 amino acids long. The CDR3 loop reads CASSFSSNQPQHF. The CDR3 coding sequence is TGTGCCAGCAGCTTTTCCTCCAATCAGCCCCAGCATTTT.

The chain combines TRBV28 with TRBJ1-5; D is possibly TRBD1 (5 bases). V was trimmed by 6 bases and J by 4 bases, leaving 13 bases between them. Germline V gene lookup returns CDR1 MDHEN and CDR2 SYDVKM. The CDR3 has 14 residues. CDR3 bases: TGTGCCAGCAGGAAGACAGTGGAGAATCAGCCCCAGCATTTT. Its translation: CASRKTVENQPQHF.

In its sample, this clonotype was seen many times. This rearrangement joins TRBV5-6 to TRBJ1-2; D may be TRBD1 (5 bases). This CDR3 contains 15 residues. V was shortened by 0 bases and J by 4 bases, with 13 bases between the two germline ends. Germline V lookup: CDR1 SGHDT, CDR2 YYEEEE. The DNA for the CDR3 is TGTGCCAGCAGCTTGGAAAAGGACGGGGCCTATGGCTACACCTTC. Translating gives CASSLEKDGAYGYTF.

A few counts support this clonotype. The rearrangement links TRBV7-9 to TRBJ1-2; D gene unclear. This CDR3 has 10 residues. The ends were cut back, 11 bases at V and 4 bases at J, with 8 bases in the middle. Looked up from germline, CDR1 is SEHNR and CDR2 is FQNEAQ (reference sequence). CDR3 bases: TGTGCCGCACGGAGCTATGGCTACACCTTC. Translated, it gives CAARSYGYTF.

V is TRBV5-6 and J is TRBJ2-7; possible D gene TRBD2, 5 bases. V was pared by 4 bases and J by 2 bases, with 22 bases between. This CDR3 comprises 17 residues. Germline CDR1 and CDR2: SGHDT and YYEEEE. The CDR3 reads CASSDQLSKGGTYEQYF. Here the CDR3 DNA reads TGTGCCAGCAGCGACCAACTAAGCAAAGGAGGAACCTACGAGCAGTACTTC.

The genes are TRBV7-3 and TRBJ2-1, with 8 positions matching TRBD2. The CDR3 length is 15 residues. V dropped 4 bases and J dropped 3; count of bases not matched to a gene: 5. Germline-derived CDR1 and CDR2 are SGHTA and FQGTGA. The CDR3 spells CASSSSGSVYNEQFF. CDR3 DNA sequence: TGTGCCAGCAGCTCAAGCGGGAGCGTCTACAATGAGCAGTTCTTC.

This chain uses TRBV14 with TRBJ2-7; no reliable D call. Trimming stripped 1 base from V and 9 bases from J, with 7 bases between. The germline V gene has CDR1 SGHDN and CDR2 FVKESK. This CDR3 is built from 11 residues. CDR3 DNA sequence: TGTGCCAGCAGCCAAGTAGGACGGCAGTACTTC. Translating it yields CASSQVGRQYF.

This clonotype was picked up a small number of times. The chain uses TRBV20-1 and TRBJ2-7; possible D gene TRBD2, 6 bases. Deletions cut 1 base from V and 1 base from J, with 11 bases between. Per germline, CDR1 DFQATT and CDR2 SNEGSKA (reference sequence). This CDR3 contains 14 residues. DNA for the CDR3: TGCAGTGCTAGAGCCAGCGGGCCATCCTACGAGCAGTACTTC. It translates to CSARASGPSYEQYF.

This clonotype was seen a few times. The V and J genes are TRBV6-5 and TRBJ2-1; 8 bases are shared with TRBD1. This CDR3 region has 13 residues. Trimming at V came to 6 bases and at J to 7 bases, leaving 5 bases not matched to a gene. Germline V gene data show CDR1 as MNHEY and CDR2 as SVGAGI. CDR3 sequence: CASSTTGENEQFF. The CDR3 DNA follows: TGTGCCAGCAGCACGACAGGGGAGAATGAGCAGTTCTTC.

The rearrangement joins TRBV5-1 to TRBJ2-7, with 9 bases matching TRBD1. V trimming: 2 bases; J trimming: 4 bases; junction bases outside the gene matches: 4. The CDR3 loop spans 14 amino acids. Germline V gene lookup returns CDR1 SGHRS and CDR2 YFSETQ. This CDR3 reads CASSFGTGIYEQYF. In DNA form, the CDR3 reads TGCGCCAGCAGCTTCGGGACAGGGATTTACGAGCAGTACTTC.

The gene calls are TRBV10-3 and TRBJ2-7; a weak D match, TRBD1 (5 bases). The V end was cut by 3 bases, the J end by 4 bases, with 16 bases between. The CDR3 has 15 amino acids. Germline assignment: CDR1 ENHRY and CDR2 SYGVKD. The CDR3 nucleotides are TGTGCCATCAGTGACAGACAGCTCCCCTTATACGAGCAGTACTTC. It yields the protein CAISDRQLPLYEQYF.

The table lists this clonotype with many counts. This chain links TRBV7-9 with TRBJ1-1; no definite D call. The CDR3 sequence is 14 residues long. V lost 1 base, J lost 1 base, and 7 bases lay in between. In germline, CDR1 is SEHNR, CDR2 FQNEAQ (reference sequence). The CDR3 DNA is TGTGCCAGCAGCTTAGGGACGGCGAACACTGAAGCTTTCTTT. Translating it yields CASSLGTANTEAFF.

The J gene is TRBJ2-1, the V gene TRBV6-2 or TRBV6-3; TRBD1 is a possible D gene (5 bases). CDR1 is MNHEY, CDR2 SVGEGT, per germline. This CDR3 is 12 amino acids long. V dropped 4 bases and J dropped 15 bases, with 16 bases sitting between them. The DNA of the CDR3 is TGTGCCAGCAGTTCTCCTAGGGGCCCTCTGTTCTTC. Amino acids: CASSSPRGPLFF.

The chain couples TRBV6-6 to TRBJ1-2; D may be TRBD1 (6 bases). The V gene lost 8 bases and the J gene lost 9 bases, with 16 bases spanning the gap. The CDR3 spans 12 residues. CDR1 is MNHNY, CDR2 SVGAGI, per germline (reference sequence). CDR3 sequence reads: CASYQGQGSYTF. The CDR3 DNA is TGTGCCAGCTACCAGGGGCAGGGTAGCTACACCTTC.

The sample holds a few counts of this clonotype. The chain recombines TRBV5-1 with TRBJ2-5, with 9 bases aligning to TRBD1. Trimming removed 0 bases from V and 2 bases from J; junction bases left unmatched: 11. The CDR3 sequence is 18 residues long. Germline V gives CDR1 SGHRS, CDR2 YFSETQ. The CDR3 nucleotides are TGCGCCAGCAGCTTGGGACTGACACCTGACAGGGGGCAAGAGACCCAGTACTTC. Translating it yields CASSLGLTPDRGQETQYF. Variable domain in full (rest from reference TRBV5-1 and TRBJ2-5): KAGVTQTPRYLIKTRGQQVTLSCSPISGHRSVSWYQQTPGQGLQFLFEYFSETQRNKGNFPGRFSGRQFSNSRSEMNVSTLELGDSALYLCASSLGLTPDRGQETQYFGPGTRLLVL.